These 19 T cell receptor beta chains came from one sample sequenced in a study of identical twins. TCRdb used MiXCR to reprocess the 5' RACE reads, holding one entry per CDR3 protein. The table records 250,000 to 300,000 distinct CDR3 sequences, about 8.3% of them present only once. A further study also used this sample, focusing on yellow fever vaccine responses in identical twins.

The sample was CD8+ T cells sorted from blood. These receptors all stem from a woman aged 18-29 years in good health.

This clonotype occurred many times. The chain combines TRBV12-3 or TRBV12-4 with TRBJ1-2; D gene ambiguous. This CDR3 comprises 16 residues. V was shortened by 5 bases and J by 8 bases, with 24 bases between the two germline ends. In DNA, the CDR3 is TGTGCCAGCAGTGTCCACGTAAACACCCCGTCGGAAGGCTACACCTTC. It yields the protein CASSVHVNTPSEGYTF.

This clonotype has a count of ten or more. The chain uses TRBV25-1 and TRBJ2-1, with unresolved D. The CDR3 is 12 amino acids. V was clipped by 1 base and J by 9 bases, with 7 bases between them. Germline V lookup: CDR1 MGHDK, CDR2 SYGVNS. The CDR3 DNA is TGTGCCAGCAGTGAATCCCTTGCTGAGCAGTTCTTC. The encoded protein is CASSESLAEQFF.

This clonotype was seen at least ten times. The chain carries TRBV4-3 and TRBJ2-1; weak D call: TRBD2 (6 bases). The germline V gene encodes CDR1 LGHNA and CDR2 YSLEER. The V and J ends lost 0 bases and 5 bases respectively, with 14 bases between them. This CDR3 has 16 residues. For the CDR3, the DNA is TGCGCCAGCAGCCAAGATTGGGGTAGCGGAAACAATGAGCAGTTCTTC. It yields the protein CASSQDWGSGNNEQFF.

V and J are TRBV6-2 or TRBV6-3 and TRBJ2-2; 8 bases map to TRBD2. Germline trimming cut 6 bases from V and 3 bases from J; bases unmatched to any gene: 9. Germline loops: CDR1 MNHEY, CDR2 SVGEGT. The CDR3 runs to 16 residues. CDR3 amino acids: CASSLTSGADTGELFF. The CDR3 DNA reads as TGTGCCAGCAGCCTTACTAGCGGAGCCGACACCGGGGAGCTGTTTTTT.

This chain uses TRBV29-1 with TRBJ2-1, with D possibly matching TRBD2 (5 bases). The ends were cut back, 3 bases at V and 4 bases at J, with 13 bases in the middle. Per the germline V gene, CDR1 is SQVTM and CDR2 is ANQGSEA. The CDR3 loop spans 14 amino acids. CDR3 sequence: CSVDGWESYNEQFF. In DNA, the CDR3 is TGCAGCGTTGATGGCTGGGAGTCATACAATGAGCAGTTCTTC.

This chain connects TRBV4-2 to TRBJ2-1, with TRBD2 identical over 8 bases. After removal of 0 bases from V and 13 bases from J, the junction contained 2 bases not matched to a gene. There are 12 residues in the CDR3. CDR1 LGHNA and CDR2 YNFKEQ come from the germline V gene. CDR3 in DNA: TGTGCCAGCAGCCAAGAGCGGGAGGACCAGTTCTTC. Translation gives CASSQEREDQFF.

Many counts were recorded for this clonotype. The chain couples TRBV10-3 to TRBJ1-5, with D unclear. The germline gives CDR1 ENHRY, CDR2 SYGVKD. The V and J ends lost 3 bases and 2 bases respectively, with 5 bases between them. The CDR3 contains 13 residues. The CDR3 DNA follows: TGTGCCATCAGTGAAAGTGGCAATCAGCCCCAGCATTTT. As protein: CAISESGNQPQHF.

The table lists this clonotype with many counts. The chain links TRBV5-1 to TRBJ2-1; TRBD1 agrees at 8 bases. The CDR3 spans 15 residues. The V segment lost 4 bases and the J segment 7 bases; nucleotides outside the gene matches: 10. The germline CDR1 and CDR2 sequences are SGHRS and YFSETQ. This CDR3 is CASSTWRTGLNEQFF. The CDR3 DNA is TGCGCCAGCAGCACTTGGAGGACAGGGTTGAATGAGCAGTTCTTC. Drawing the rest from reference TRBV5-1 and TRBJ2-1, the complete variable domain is KAGVTQTPRYLIKTRGQQVTLSCSPISGHRSVSWYQQTPGQGLQFLFEYFSETQRNKGNFPGRFSGRQFSNSRSEMNVSTLELGDSALYLCASSTWRTGLNEQFFGPGTRLTVL.

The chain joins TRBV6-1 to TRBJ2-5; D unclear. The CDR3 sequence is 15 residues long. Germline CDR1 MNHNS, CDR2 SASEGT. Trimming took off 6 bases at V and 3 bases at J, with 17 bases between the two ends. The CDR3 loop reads CASRKGSRVEETQYF. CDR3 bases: TGTGCCAGCAGGAAGGGTTCTAGGGTCGAAGAGACCCAGTACTTC.

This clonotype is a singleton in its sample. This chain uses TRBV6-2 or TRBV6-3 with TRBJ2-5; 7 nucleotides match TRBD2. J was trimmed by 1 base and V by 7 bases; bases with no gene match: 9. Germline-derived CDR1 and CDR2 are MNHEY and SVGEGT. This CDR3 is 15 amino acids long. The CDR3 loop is CASKTPAGLQETQYF. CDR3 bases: TGTGCCAGCAAAACCCCAGCGGGACTCCAAGAGACCCAGTACTTC.

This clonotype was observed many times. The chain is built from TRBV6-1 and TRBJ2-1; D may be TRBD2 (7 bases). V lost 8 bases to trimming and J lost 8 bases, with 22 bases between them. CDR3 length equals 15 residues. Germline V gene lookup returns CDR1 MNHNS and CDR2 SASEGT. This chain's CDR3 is CASRPGGQGFDEQFF. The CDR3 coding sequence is TGTGCCAGCCGACCGGGAGGCCAGGGGTTTGATGAGCAGTTCTTC.

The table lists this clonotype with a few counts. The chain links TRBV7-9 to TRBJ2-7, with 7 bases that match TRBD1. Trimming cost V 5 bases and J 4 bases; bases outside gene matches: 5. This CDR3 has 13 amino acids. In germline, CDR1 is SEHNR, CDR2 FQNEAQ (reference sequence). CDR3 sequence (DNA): TGTGCCAGCAGCCCGGGACAGAGATACGAGCAGTACTTC. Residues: CASSPGQRYEQYF.

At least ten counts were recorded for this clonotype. CDR3 DNA sequence: TGTGCCAGCAGCGCACGCTTTTTGCAAGGGGGGTCCTACAATGAGCAGTTCTTC. Translation: CASSARFLQGGSYNEQFF. The chain recombines TRBV11-1 with TRBJ2-1; possibly TRBD1 or TRBD2 for D (6 bases each). The CDR3 totals 18 residues. Trimming stripped 5 bases from V and 1 base from J, with 21 bases between. Per the germline V gene, CDR1 is SGHAT and CDR2 is FQDESV (reference sequence).

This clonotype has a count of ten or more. The CDR3 DNA reads TGCAGCGTTGAACTTGACACCGGGGAGCTGTTTTTT. Translation gives CSVELDTGELFF. The J gene is TRBJ2-2, the V gene TRBV29-1; D uncertain. V lost 2 bases, J lost 3 bases, and 4 bases lay in between. Germline V gene sequence: CDR1 SQVTM, CDR2 ANQGSEA. CDR3 size: 12 residues.

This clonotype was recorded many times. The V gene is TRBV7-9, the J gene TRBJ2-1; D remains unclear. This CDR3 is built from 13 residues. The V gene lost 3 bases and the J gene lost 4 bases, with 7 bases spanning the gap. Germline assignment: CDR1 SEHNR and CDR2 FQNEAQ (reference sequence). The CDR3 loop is CASSFTGYNEQFF. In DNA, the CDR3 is TGTGCCAGCAGCTTTACCGGGTACAATGAGCAGTTCTTC. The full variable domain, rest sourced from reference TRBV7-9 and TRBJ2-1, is DTGVSQNPRHKITKRGQNVTFRCDPISEHNRLYWYRQTLGQGPEFLTYFQNEAQLEKSRLLSDRFSAERPKGSFSTLEIQRTEQGDSAMYLCASSFTGYNEQFFGPGTRLTVL.

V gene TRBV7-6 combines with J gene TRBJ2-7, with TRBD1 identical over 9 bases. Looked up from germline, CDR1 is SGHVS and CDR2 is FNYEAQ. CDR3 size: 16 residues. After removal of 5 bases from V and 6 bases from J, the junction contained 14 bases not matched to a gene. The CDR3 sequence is CASSPMRTGEAREQYF. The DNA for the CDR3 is TGTGCCAGCAGCCCCATGAGGACAGGGGAGGCACGCGAGCAGTACTTC.

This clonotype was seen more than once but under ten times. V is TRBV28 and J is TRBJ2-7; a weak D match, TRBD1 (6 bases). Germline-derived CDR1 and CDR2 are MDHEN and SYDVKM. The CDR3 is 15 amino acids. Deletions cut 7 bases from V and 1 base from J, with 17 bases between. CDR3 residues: CASNFRDKASYEQYF. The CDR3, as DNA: TGTGCCAGCAACTTCCGGGACAAGGCTTCCTACGAGCAGTACTTC.

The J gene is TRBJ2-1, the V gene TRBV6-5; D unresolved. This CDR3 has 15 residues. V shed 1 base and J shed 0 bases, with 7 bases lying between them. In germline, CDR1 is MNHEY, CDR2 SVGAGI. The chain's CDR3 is CASSYFRSSYNEQFF. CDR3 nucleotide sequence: TGTGCCAGCAGTTACTTCCGGAGCTCCTACAATGAGCAGTTCTTC.

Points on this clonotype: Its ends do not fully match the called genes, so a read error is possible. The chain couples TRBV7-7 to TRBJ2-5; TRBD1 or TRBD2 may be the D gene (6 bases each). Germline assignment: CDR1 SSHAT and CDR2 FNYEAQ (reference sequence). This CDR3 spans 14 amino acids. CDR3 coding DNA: TGTGCTAGCAGCTTAGGGGGGATGGGAGAGACCCAGTACTTC. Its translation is CASSLGGMGETQYF.